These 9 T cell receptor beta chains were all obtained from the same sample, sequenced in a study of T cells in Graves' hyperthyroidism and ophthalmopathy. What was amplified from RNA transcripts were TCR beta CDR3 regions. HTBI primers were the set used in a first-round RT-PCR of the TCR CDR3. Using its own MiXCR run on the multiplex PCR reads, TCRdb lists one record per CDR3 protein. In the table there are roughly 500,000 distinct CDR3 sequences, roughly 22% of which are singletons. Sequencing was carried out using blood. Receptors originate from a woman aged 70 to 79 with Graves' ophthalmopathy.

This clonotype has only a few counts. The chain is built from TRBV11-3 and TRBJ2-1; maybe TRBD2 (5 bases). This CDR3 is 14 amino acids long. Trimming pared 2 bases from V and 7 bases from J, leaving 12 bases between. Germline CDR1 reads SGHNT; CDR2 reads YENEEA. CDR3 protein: CASSLSGGRNEQFF. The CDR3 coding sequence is TGTGCCAGCAGCTTAAGCGGCGGGCGGAATGAGCAGTTCTTC. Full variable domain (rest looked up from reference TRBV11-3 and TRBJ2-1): EAGVVQSPRYKIIEKKQPVAFWCNPISGHNTLYWYLQNLGQGPELLIRYENEEAVDDSQLPKDRFSAERLKGVDSTLKIQPAELGDSAVYLCASSLSGGRNEQFFGPGTRLTVL.

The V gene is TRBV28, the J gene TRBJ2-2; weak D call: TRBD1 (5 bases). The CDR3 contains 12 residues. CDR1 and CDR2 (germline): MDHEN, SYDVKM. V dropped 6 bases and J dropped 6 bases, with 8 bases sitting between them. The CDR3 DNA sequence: TGTGCCAGCAGGGAAGGGGCCGGGGAGCTGTTTTTT. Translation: CASREGAGELFF.

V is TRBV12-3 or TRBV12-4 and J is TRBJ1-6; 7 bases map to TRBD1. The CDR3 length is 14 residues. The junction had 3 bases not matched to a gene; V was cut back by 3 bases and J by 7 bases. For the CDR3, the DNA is TGTGCCAGCAGTTTTGGGACAGAGAATTCACCCCTCCACTTT. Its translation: CASSFGTENSPLHF.

The CDR3: CASSSGQGITYEQYF. The CDR3 bases are TGTGCCAGCAGTTCCGGACAGGGAATTACCTACGAGCAGTACTTC. V and J are TRBV6-1 and TRBJ2-7; 8 bases line up with TRBD1. V lost 5 bases, J lost 2 bases, and 8 bases stayed unmatched. CDR1 MNHNS and CDR2 SASEGT come from the germline V gene. The CDR3 totals 15 residues.

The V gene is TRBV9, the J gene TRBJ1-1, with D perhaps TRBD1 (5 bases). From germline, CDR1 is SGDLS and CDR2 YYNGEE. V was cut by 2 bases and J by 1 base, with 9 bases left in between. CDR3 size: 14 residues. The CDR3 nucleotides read TGTGCCAGCAGCGTGGGGCGGCCGAACACTGAAGCTTTCTTT. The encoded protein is CASSVGRPNTEAFF. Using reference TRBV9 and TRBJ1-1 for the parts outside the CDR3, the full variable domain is DSGVTQTPKHLITATGQRVTLRCSPRSGDLSVYWYQQSLDQGLQFLIQYYNGEERAKGNILERFSAQQFPDLHSELNLSSLELGDSALYFCASSVGRPNTEAFFGQGTRLTVV.

In DNA form, the CDR3 reads TGTGCCAGCAGTTTTTCAGGGGGCAGGAATTCACCCCTCCACTTT. It yields the protein CASSFSGGRNSPLHF. This chain connects TRBV28 to TRBJ1-6, with TRBD1 matching 8 bases. CDR1 is MDHEN, CDR2 SYDVKM, per germline. The CDR3 runs 15 residues. V was clipped by 3 bases and J by 7 bases; unmatched bases: 5.

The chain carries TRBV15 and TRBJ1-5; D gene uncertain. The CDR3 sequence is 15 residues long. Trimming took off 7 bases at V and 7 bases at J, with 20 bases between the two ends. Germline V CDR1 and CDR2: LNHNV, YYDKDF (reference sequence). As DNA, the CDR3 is TGTGCCACCATCAATCTTAAGGGCCTGCGGCAGCCCCAGCATTTT. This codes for CATINLKGLRQPQHF.

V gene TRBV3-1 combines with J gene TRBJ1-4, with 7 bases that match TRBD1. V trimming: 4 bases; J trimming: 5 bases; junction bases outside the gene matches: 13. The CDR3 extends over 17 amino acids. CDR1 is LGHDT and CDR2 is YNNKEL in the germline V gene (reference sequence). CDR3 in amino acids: CASSPFPGTAVNEKLFF. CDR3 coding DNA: TGTGCCAGCAGCCCTTTCCCCGGGACAGCAGTAAATGAAAAACTGTTTTTT.

CDR3 region: CATSDLPSGFTGELFF. For the CDR3, the DNA is TGTGCCACCAGTGATTTGCCTAGCGGCTTCACCGGGGAGCTGTTTTTT. The chain links TRBV24-1 to TRBJ2-2, with 7 bases lining up with TRBD2. CDR1 is KGHDR and CDR2 is SFDVKD in the germline V gene. This CDR3 comprises 16 residues. The trim removed 0 bases at V and 4 bases at J, leaving 4 bases unmatched.